Sequencing of this T cell receptor beta chain was carried out in a study of OX40 agonist ivuxolimab in advanced cancers. Overall study results and limits: Among T cells, CD8+ cells averaged more expanded clones than CD4+ cells.

Sequenced by immunoSEQ multiplex PCR; TCRdb stores in-frame clones only, minus some. Among tens of thousands of clones listed, about 73% were seen once. V was clipped by 4 bases and J by 4 bases, with 8 bases between them. Per the germline V gene, CDR1 is SGHDN and CDR2 is FVKESK. CDR3 length: 13 amino acids. This clone appeared a single time. Its matching antigen is unknown. Sequencing used CD4+ or CD8+ T cells sorted from blood, obtained in a trial of the OX40 agonist ivuxolimab. The receptor comes from an adult with an advanced solid tumor such as melanoma, head and neck, liver or kidney cancer. The chain links TRBV14 to TRBJ2-1; D is perhaps TRBD2 (5 bases). The CDR3 loop reads CASSRGPYNEQFF. The CDR3, as DNA: TGTGCCAGCAGCCGCGGGCCTTACAATGAGCAGTTCTTC.